One and the same sample provided the 16 T cell receptor beta chains below, sequenced in a study of PD-1 blockade in classical Hodgkin lymphoma. Libraries were prepared by immunoSEQ multiplex PCR; TCRdb keeps only in-frame clonotypes and omits some of them. The table records 20,000 to 25,000 clones, about 82% of them present only once. Brentuximab vedotin exposure varied, and every patient relapsed after autologous stem cell transplantation. The starting material was peripheral blood mononuclear cells (PBMCs), obtained before the second cycle of nivolumab. The receptor set was obtained from a human donor with classical Hodgkin lymphoma.

The V and J genes are TRBV30 and TRBJ1-2; possible D gene TRBD1, 5 bases. Germline V gives CDR1 GTSNPN, CDR2 SVGIG (reference sequence). This CDR3 has 13 amino acids. Trimming left V 3 bases short and J 6 bases short, with 14 bases between. The DNA for the CDR3 is TGTGCCTGGAGCGCGGGGGGGGACCATGGCTACACCTTC. Translation gives CAWSAGGDHGYTF.

This chain joins TRBV2 and TRBJ2-5; D unresolved. Germline V CDR1 and CDR2: SNHLY, FYNNEI. Trimming pared 6 bases from V and 5 bases from J, leaving 10 bases between. The CDR3 sequence is 12 residues long. The CDR3 loop is CASSTDAETQYF. The CDR3 coding sequence is TGTGCCAGCAGCACGGACGCGGAGACCCAGTACTTC.

The count of this clone is one. V usage is TRBV19 and J usage is TRBJ2-3; no clear D. The V end lost 9 bases, the J end lost 4 bases, and 17 bases lay between the germline ends. The CDR3 has 14 residues. Per the germline V gene, CDR1 is LNHDA and CDR2 is SQIVND (reference sequence). In DNA, the CDR3 is TGTGCCAGCGTAGGTGATGGCCTCGCAGATACGCAGTATTTT. It codes for CASVGDGLADTQYF.

The genes are TRBV9 and TRBJ1-1; D ambiguous. The CDR3 runs 15 residues. CDR1 and CDR2 (germline): SGDLS, YYNGEE. V was pared by 4 bases and J by 7 bases, with 20 bases between. CDR3: CASSRALGPALEAFF. CDR3 in DNA: TGTGCCAGCAGCCGTGCTCTCGGTCCCGCGCTTGAAGCTTTCTTT. Looking up the rest from reference TRBV9 and TRBJ1-1 gives the full variable domain: DSGVTQTPKHLITATGQRVTLRCSPRSGDLSVYWYQQSLDQGLQFLIQYYNGEERAKGNILERFSAQQFPDLHSELNLSSLELGDSALYFCASSRALGPALEAFFGQGTRLTVV.

The chain is built from TRBV5-1 and TRBJ1-5; the D gene is possibly TRBD1 (6 bases). The CDR3 length is 15 residues. Germline V gene lookup returns CDR1 SGHRS and CDR2 YFSETQ. V was trimmed by 5 bases and J by 2 bases, leaving 14 bases between them. In DNA, the CDR3 is TGCGCCAGCAGGAGGGGGGCCCGGTGCAATCAGCCCCAGCATTTT. Residues: CASRRGARCNQPQHF.

This chain connects TRBV28 to TRBJ2-6; D assignment may be TRBD1 or TRBD2 (6 bases each). The CDR3 is made up of 16 amino acids. From germline, CDR1 is MDHEN and CDR2 SYDVKM. The V and J ends lost 10 bases and 0 bases respectively, with 16 bases between them. CDR3 loop: CAINVGGISGANVLTF. CDR3 sequence (DNA): TGTGCCATCAACGTCGGGGGCATCTCTGGGGCCAACGTCCTGACTTTC.

The chain carries TRBV6-1 and TRBJ2-7, with no clear D. Trimming cost V 7 bases and J 3 bases, with 13 bases left between them. Looked up from germline, CDR1 is MNHNS and CDR2 is SASEGT. The CDR3 covers 13 residues. The CDR3 sequence is CASNSQTNYEQYF. For the CDR3, the DNA is TGTGCCAGCAATAGCCAGACAAACTACGAGCAGTACTTC.

Comments on this clone: Other DNA sequences in the same sample also yield this CDR3. The chain is built from TRBV29-1 and TRBJ1-2, with D possibly matching TRBD1 (6 bases). The length of the CDR3 is 13 residues. Trimming removed 6 bases at V and 4 bases at J, with 15 bases between. From germline, CDR1 is SQVTM and CDR2 ANQGSEA. The CDR3 bases are TGCAGCGTCCCGGGCCAGGGGCTCTATGGCTACACCTTC. Protein: CSVPGQGLYGYTF.

V usage is TRBV2 and J usage is TRBJ1-4, with TRBD1 as a possible D gene (5 bases). This CDR3 has 15 residues. V shed 6 bases and J shed 2 bases, with 13 bases lying between them. The germline CDR1 and CDR2 sequences are SNHLY and FYNNEI. CDR3 sequence: CASSAYGGTNEKLFF. CDR3 sequence (DNA): TGTGCCAGCAGCGCCTATGGGGGGACTAATGAAAAACTGTTTTTT.

This chain links TRBV10-3 with TRBJ2-1; tentatively, D is TRBD2 (6 bases). Germline V gives CDR1 ENHRY, CDR2 SYGVKD. V lost 10 bases and J 0 bases, leaving 19 bases between the germline ends. CDR3 length equals 16 residues. This CDR3 reads CASRTGTSSSYNEQFF. The CDR3 DNA follows: TGTGCCAGCAGGACCGGGACTTCTAGCTCCTACAATGAGCAGTTCTTC.

This rearrangement joins TRBV5-1 to TRBJ1-4, with D possibly TRBD1 on 5 matching bases. CDR3 size: 13 residues. Germline V CDR1 and CDR2: SGHRS, YFSETQ. Trimming removed 3 bases from V and 6 bases from J, with 9 bases in between. The CDR3 protein is CASSSQGDEKLFF. DNA for the CDR3: TGCGCCAGCAGCTCCCAGGGAGATGAAAAACTGTTTTTT.

The V and J genes are TRBV18 and TRBJ2-7; D unclear. V was cut by 0 bases and J by 5 bases, with 11 bases left in between. The CDR3 runs 14 residues. Germline CDR1 reads KGHSH; CDR2 reads LQKENI. The CDR3 DNA follows: TGTGCCAGCTCACCACCCTCCCTATCCAACGAGCAGTACTTC. This translates into CASSPPSLSNEQYF.

This clone is judged medium-sized (0.01 to 0.1%). V and J are TRBV11-1 and TRBJ1-2, with 8 nucleotides matching TRBD1. V was clipped by 4 bases and J by 4 bases; unmatched bases: 11. CDR3 size: 16 residues. Per germline, CDR1 SGHAT and CDR2 FQDESV (reference sequence). The DNA of the CDR3 is TGTGCCAGCAGCTCGACAGGGGTAAAGTCAGGCTATGGCTACACCTTC. Amino acid sequence: CASSSTGVKSGYGYTF.

The rearrangement uses TRBV19 and TRBJ2-1; D is possibly TRBD1 or TRBD2 (6 bases each). Germline values: CDR1 LNHDA, CDR2 SQIVND (reference sequence). The CDR3 is 17 residues long. Trimming shortened V by 7 bases and J by 5 bases, and 24 bases separated the two germline ends. CDR3 nucleotides: TGTGCCAGTACCCCACGGGGGCCGAGGGGGGTGGACAATGAGCAGTTCTTC. It translates to CASTPRGPRGVDNEQFF.

The chain is built from TRBV30 and TRBJ1-6; 7 bases fit TRBD1. CDR1 and CDR2 from the germline V gene are GTSNPN and SVGIG (reference sequence). This CDR3 is built from 14 residues. The J segment lost 7 bases and the V segment lost 0 bases, leaving 3 bases of the junction unmatched. The CDR3 coding sequence is TGTGCCTGGAGTGTATTAGGGGGCAATTCACCCCTCCACTTT. Protein: CAWSVLGGNSPLHF.

The V call is TRBV6-1, the J call TRBJ1-1, with D possibly TRBD1 on 6 matching bases. CDR3 length: 13 amino acids. CDR1 and CDR2 (germline): MNHNS, SASEGT. The V gene lost 8 bases and the J gene lost 8 bases, with 18 bases spanning the gap. CDR3 coding DNA: TGTGCCAGCGATCGGGCAGGGGTTTACGAAGCTTTCTTT. Translated, it gives CASDRAGVYEAFF.